A selection of T cell receptor beta chains follows, all from one sample in a study of T cell responses to AZD1222 COVID-19 vaccine. Sequencing used immunoSEQ multiplex PCR; TCRdb keeps in-frame clones, though not all of them. The sample lists under 200,000 clones; about 88% were seen once. Specimen: peripheral blood, collected on day 0 of AZD1222 vaccination. These receptors came from an adult in good health. CDR3s include the opening cysteine and the closing phenylalanine or tryptophan. A D gene is named only where the DNA matches it firmly. Expanded clones get a size class; other rows say once, few or many, or leave the size out.

j_call: TRBJ2-1
clone_size: .
v_call: TRBV6-2/TRBV6-3
d_call: .
cdr3_aa: CASSYKGGEQFF
cdr3_nt: TGTGCCAGCAGTTATAAAGGGGGGGAGCAGTTCTTC

j_call: TRBJ1-1
clone_size: once
v_call: TRBV30
d_call: .
cdr3_aa: CAWSGYENTEAFF
cdr3_nt: TGTGCCTGGAGTGGGTACGAGAACACTGAAGCTTTCTTT

j_call: TRBJ1-1
clone_size: .
v_call: TRBV13
d_call: .
cdr3_aa: CASSLLGEAFF
cdr3_nt: TGTGCCAGCAGCTTACTGGGTGAAGCTTTCTTT

j_call: TRBJ2-2
clone_size: .
v_call: TRBV11-1
d_call: .
cdr3_aa: CASSLSRGYGELFF
cdr3_nt: TGTGCCAGCAGCCTGAGCAGGGGTTACGGGGAGCTGTTTTTT

j_call: TRBJ2-5
clone_size: .
v_call: TRBV28
d_call: TRBD1
cdr3_aa: CASCGGQGGQETQYF
cdr3_nt: TGTGCCAGCTGTGGTGGACAGGGGGGCCAAGAGACCCAGTACTTC

j_call: TRBJ2-2
clone_size: once
v_call: TRBV27
d_call: .
cdr3_aa: CASRTQTGELFF
cdr3_nt: TGTGCCAGCCGCACTCAGACCGGGGAGCTGTTTTTT

j_call: TRBJ2-7
clone_size: .
v_call: TRBV10-3
d_call: .
cdr3_aa: CATSATSSYEQYF
cdr3_nt: TGTGCCACCTCGGCGACCAGCTCCTACGAGCAGTACTTC

j_call: TRBJ2-3
clone_size: .
v_call: TRBV2
d_call: .
cdr3_aa: CASRPGRLFTDTQYF
cdr3_nt: TGTGCCAGCAGACCTGGCAGGCTTTTCACAGATACGCAGTATTTT

j_call: TRBJ1-5
clone_size: .
v_call: TRBV9
d_call: TRBD1
cdr3_aa: CASSGPGQGYQPQHF
cdr3_nt: TGTGCCAGCAGCGGTCCGGGACAGGGATATCAGCCCCAGCATTTT

j_call: TRBJ2-5
clone_size: .
v_call: TRBV4-2
d_call: TRBD2
cdr3_aa: CASSPWTSAEVAETQYF
cdr3_nt: TGTGCCAGCAGCCCCTGGACTAGCGCCGAGGTGGCGGAGACCCAGTACTTC

j_call: TRBJ1-1
clone_size: .
v_call: TRBV3-1/TRBV3-2
d_call: .
cdr3_aa: CASSQEAGTTNTEAFF
cdr3_nt: TGTGCCAGCAGCCAAGAGGCCGGGACAACGAACACTGAAGCTTTCTTT

j_call: TRBJ2-5
clone_size: few
v_call: TRBV6-6
d_call: TRBD1
cdr3_aa: CASSGGQDGETQYF
cdr3_nt: TGTGCCAGCAGTGGCGGACAGGATGGGGAGACCCAGTACTTC

j_call: TRBJ2-5
clone_size: .
v_call: TRBV2
d_call: .
cdr3_aa: CASSRDYQETQYF
cdr3_nt: TGTGCCAGCAGCCGGGACTACCAAGAGACCCAGTACTTC

j_call: TRBJ2-1
clone_size: .
v_call: TRBV27
d_call: .
cdr3_aa: CASSSPQKEQFF
cdr3_nt: TGTGCCAGCAGTTCCCCTCAGAAGGAGCAGTTCTTC

j_call: TRBJ1-1
clone_size: .
v_call: TRBV7-9
d_call: TRBD1
cdr3_aa: CASSGPGGPKPEAFF
cdr3_nt: TGTGCCAGCAGCGGACCAGGGGGTCCGAAGCCTGAAGCTTTCTTT

j_call: TRBJ2-6
clone_size: .
v_call: TRBV28
d_call: TRBD1
cdr3_aa: CASSLGTDSSGANVLTF
cdr3_nt: TGTGCCAGCAGTTTAGGGACAGACTCCTCTGGGGCCAACGTCCTGACTTTC

j_call: TRBJ2-1
clone_size: .
v_call: TRBV5-6
d_call: TRBD2
cdr3_aa: CASSRPGLVGEQFF
cdr3_nt: TGTGCCAGCAGCCGCCCGGGACTAGTCGGTGAGCAGTTCTTC

j_call: TRBJ1-1
clone_size: .
v_call: TRBV28
d_call: .
cdr3_aa: CASSFQEKYTEAFF
cdr3_nt: TGTGCCAGCAGTTTTCAGGAGAAGTACACTGAAGCTTTCTTT

j_call: TRBJ1-5
clone_size: .
v_call: TRBV6-1
d_call: .
cdr3_aa: CASSEGTPYQPQHF
cdr3_nt: TGTGCCAGCAGTGAAGGGACACCCTATCAGCCCCAGCATTTT

j_call: TRBJ2-5
clone_size: once
v_call: TRBV7-2
d_call: .
cdr3_aa: CASTRRETQYF
cdr3_nt: TGTGCCAGCACTAGGAGAGAGACCCAGTACTTC

j_call: TRBJ2-1
clone_size: few
v_call: TRBV27
d_call: .
cdr3_aa: CASSPASGHYNEQFF
cdr3_nt: TGTGCCAGCAGCCCCGCCAGCGGGCATTACAATGAGCAGTTCTTC

j_call: TRBJ2-2
clone_size: .
v_call: TRBV3-1/TRBV3-2
d_call: .
cdr3_aa: CASSRTATNTGELFF
cdr3_nt: TGTGCCAGCAGCCGGACAGCTACGAACACCGGGGAGCTGTTTTTT

j_call: TRBJ1-1
clone_size: .
v_call: TRBV7-8
d_call: .
cdr3_aa: CASSLRVLAEAFF
cdr3_nt: TGTGCCAGCAGCTTAAGGGTTTTGGCAGAAGCTTTCTTT

j_call: TRBJ1-2
clone_size: .
v_call: TRBV5-6
d_call: .
cdr3_aa: CASSLVGRWDYGYTF
cdr3_nt: TGTGCCAGCAGCTTGGTTGGCAGGTGGGACTATGGCTACACCTTC

j_call: TRBJ2-5
clone_size: .
v_call: TRBV29-1
d_call: .
cdr3_aa: CSVGLQQETQYF
cdr3_nt: TGCAGCGTTGGCCTCCAACAAGAGACCCAGTACTTC

j_call: TRBJ1-5
clone_size: .
v_call: TRBV6-1
d_call: TRBD1
cdr3_aa: CASSAWGTGGGQPQHF
cdr3_nt: TGTGCCAGCAGTGCCTGGGGGACAGGGGGAGGACAGCCCCAGCATTTT

j_call: TRBJ1-1
clone_size: .
v_call: TRBV6-2/TRBV6-3
d_call: .
cdr3_aa: CASSYSRGTEAFF
cdr3_nt: TGTGCCAGCAGTTACTCGAGGGGGACTGAAGCTTTCTTT

j_call: TRBJ2-3
clone_size: .
v_call: TRBV28
d_call: .
cdr3_aa: CASSPSPGLGSATDTQYF
cdr3_nt: TGTGCCAGCAGCCCCTCCCCGGGACTCGGATCCGCCACAGATACGCAGTATTTT

j_call: TRBJ1-1
clone_size: .
v_call: TRBV7-2
d_call: .
cdr3_aa: CASSLNGGNTEAFF
cdr3_nt: TGTGCCAGCAGCTTAAACGGGGGGAACACTGAAGCTTTCTTT

j_call: TRBJ1-4
clone_size: .
v_call: TRBV15
d_call: .
cdr3_aa: CATSSGWGRGNEKLFF
cdr3_nt: TGTGCCACCAGCAGTGGGTGGGGGCGAGGTAATGAAAAACTGTTTTTT

j_call: TRBJ2-1
clone_size: .
v_call: TRBV7-3
d_call: .
cdr3_aa: CASSSSSYNEQFF
cdr3_nt: TGTGCCAGCAGCTCAAGCAGCTACAATGAGCAGTTCTTC